The rows below give T cell receptor beta chains drawn from one sample of a study of control samples from healthy donors and cancer patients. The table came from immunoSEQ multiplex PCR; TCRdb's copy has only in-frame clones and leaves some out. The sample lists some 120,000 clones; 88% were seen once. The sequenced sample consisted of blood. The origin of the receptors is a woman aged 70-85 years in good health. Both conserved end residues are part of each CDR3. The order of the fields is V gene, D gene, clone size, J gene, CDR3 length, CDR3 protein, CDR3 DNA. D genes are given only for firm matches. Not all rows give a size; the values are once, few, many and, for expanded clones, a class.

V: TRBV7-2
D: TRBD1
size: NA
J: TRBJ2-7
length: 15
CDR3: CASSLMGQGSYEQYF
DNA: TGTGCCAGCAGCTTAATGGGACAGGGTTCCTACGAGCAGTACTTC

V: TRBV5-1
D: NA
size: few
J: TRBJ2-4
length: 14
CDR3: CASSHGQMQNIQYF
DNA: TGCGCCAGCAGTCACGGACAGATGCAAAACATTCAGTACTTC

V: TRBV10-3
D: TRBD1
size: NA
J: TRBJ1-5
length: 15
CDR3: CAISSAGGRNQPQHF
DNA: TGTGCCATCAGCTCTGCAGGGGGTCGGAATCAGCCCCAGCATTTT

V: TRBV6-5
D: NA
size: NA
J: TRBJ1-2
length: 15
CDR3: CASSPRARLPYGYTF
DNA: TGTGCCAGCAGTCCCCGGGCCAGGCTCCCGTATGGCTACACCTTC

V: TRBV10-1
D: TRBD2
size: few
J: TRBJ2-7
length: 16
CDR3: CASSEGGLASGYEQYF
DNA: TGCGCCAGCAGTGAGGGGGGACTAGCGTCTGGCTACGAGCAGTACTTC

V: TRBV18
D: TRBD1
size: NA
J: TRBJ2-1
length: 15
CDR3: CASSLTGALNNEQFF
DNA: TGTGCCAGCTCCCTTACAGGGGCCCTTAACAATGAGCAGTTCTTC

V: TRBV29-1
D: NA
size: NA
J: TRBJ1-4
length: 13
CDR3: CSVAHTVNEKLFF
DNA: TGCAGCGTTGCTCACACAGTTAATGAAAAACTGTTTTTT

V: TRBV6-5
D: NA
size: NA
J: TRBJ1-1
length: 14
CDR3: CASSYGGRNTEAFF
DNA: TGTGCCAGCAGTTACGGGGGGCGGAACACTGAAGCTTTCTTT

V: TRBV19
D: NA
size: NA
J: TRBJ1-6
length: 13
CDR3: CASLRARGSPLHF
DNA: TGTGCCAGCCTCCGGGCTCGGGGATCACCCCTCCACTTT

V: TRBV6-2/TRBV6-3
D: TRBD1
size: NA
J: TRBJ2-6
length: 20
CDR3: CASSYSISGTAPSGANVLTF
DNA: TGTGCCAGCAGTTACTCGATATCTGGGACAGCTCCTTCTGGGGCCAACGTCCTGACTTTC

V: TRBV5-1
D: TRBD1
size: NA
J: TRBJ1-4
length: 14
CDR3: CASSFGQGVEKLFF
DNA: TGCGCCAGCAGCTTCGGACAGGGGGTTGAAAAACTGTTTTTT

V: TRBV5-4
D: NA
size: NA
J: TRBJ1-2
length: 16
CDR3: CASSLEEGYTNYGYTF
DNA: TGTGCCAGCAGCTTGGAGGAAGGATATACTAACTATGGCTACACCTTC

V: TRBV9
D: TRBD1
size: NA
J: TRBJ1-2
length: 15
CDR3: CASSVEEQGLYGYTF
DNA: TGTGCCAGCAGCGTAGAGGAACAGGGGCTCTATGGCTACACCTTC

V: TRBV11-2
D: NA
size: NA
J: TRBJ2-7
length: 16
CDR3: CASSTDGGWTSYEQYF
DNA: TGTGCCAGCAGCACAGACGGGGGATGGACCTCCTACGAGCAGTACTTC

V: TRBV18
D: NA
size: NA
J: TRBJ1-2
length: 14
CDR3: CASSPPGTLWGYTF
DNA: TGTGCCAGCTCACCGCCCGGGACACTGTGGGGCTACACCTTC

V: TRBV7-3
D: NA
size: NA
J: TRBJ2-3
length: 17
CDR3: CASSLRVAVAGADTQYF
DNA: TGTGCCAGCAGCTTAAGGGTTGCGGTAGCTGGGGCAGATACGCAGTATTTT

V: TRBV6-5
D: TRBD1
size: NA
J: TRBJ2-7
length: 14
CDR3: CASSYRDRAYEQYF
DNA: TGTGCCAGCAGTTACCGGGACAGGGCCTACGAGCAGTACTTC

V: TRBV3-1/TRBV3-2
D: NA
size: NA
J: TRBJ2-3
length: 14
CDR3: CASSQVVSTDTQYF
DNA: TGTGCCAGCAGCCAAGTAGTTTCCACAGATACGCAGTATTTT

V: TRBV7-3
D: TRBD2
size: NA
J: TRBJ2-1
length: 17
CDR3: CASSRIGTSGSYNEQFF
DNA: TGTGCCAGCAGCCGAATAGGGACTAGCGGTTCCTACAATGAGCAGTTCTTC

V: TRBV2
D: TRBD2
size: once
J: TRBJ2-3
length: 14
CDR3: CASNSGVLRGTQYF
DNA: TGTGCCAGCAACAGCGGGGTCCTTCGAGGTACGCAGTATTTT

V: TRBV7-3
D: TRBD1
size: NA
J: TRBJ1-2
length: 13
CDR3: CASSRGQNYGYTF
DNA: TGTGCCAGCAGCCGGGGACAGAACTATGGCTACACCTTC

V: TRBV7-9
D: TRBD1
size: NA
J: TRBJ2-6
length: 18
CDR3: CASSLAAGGRSGANVLTF
DNA: TGTGCCAGCAGCTTAGCAGCAGGGGGCCGCTCTGGGGCCAACGTCCTGACTTTC

V: TRBV6-5
D: TRBD1
size: NA
J: TRBJ1-1
length: 14
CDR3: CASRGTVMNTEAFF
DNA: TGTGCCAGCAGGGGGACAGTCATGAACACTGAAGCTTTCTTT

V: TRBV5-6
D: TRBD2
size: NA
J: TRBJ2-3
length: 15
CDR3: CASSLDGTRGDTQYF
DNA: TGTGCCAGCAGCCTAGACGGGACTAGGGGAGATACGCAGTATTTT

V: TRBV2
D: NA
size: NA
J: TRBJ2-2
length: 15
CDR3: CASKGGARDTGELFF
DNA: TGTGCCAGCAAGGGGGGGGCGCGGGACACCGGGGAGCTGTTTTTT

V: TRBV5-1
D: NA
size: NA
J: TRBJ2-7
length: 14
CDR3: CASSLLAQGHEQYF
DNA: TGCGCCAGCAGCTTGTTGGCCCAGGGGCACGAGCAGTACTTC

V: TRBV5-1
D: NA
size: NA
J: TRBJ2-3
length: 16
CDR3: CASSFGASANTDTQYF
DNA: TGCGCCAGCAGCTTTGGGGCTAGCGCGAACACAGATACGCAGTATTTT

V: TRBV29-1
D: TRBD1
size: NA
J: TRBJ1-2
length: 18
CDR3: CSVEDLMGQDVLNYGYTF
DNA: TGCAGCGTTGAAGATCTTATGGGACAGGACGTGCTGAACTATGGCTACACCTTC

V: TRBV6-5
D: NA
size: NA
J: TRBJ1-5
length: 14
CDR3: CASNTRDLNQPQHF
DNA: TGTGCCAGCAATACCCGGGACCTCAATCAGCCCCAGCATTTT

V: TRBV6-1
D: NA
size: few
J: TRBJ1-5
length: 14
CDR3: CASSEGYFNQPQHF
DNA: TGTGCCAGCAGTGAAGGGTATTTTAATCAGCCCCAGCATTTT

V: TRBV5-1
D: NA
size: NA
J: TRBJ1-1
length: 12
CDR3: CASSLEGPEAFF
DNA: TGCGCCAGCAGCTTGGAGGGACCTGAAGCTTTCTTT

V: TRBV29-1
D: NA
size: NA
J: TRBJ1-4
length: 13
CDR3: CSVRTEANEKLFF
DNA: TGCAGCGTTAGAACGGAGGCTAATGAAAAACTGTTTTTT

V: TRBV6-5
D: TRBD1
size: NA
J: TRBJ2-7
length: 15
CDR3: CASSYLAGGSYEQYF
DNA: TGTGCCAGCAGTTACTTGGCAGGGGGCTCCTACGAGCAGTACTTC

V: TRBV11-2
D: NA
size: few
J: TRBJ1-6
length: 15
CDR3: CASSERGPYNSPLHF
DNA: TGTGCCAGCAGCGAAAGGGGCCCCTATAATTCACCCCTCCACTTT

V: TRBV5-5
D: TRBD1
size: NA
J: TRBJ2-3
length: 15
CDR3: CASSRGQGRSDTQYF
DNA: TGTGCCAGCAGCCGCGGACAGGGGAGGTCAGATACGCAGTATTTT

V: TRBV19
D: NA
size: NA
J: TRBJ2-7
length: 14
CDR3: CASSIDGNSYEQYF
DNA: TGTGCCAGTAGTATAGACGGGAACTCCTACGAGCAGTACTTC

V: TRBV28
D: TRBD2
size: NA
J: TRBJ2-1
length: 17
CDR3: CASTSLSTSGGYNEQFF
DNA: TGTGCCAGCACCAGTTTGTCGACTAGCGGGGGTTACAATGAGCAGTTCTTC

V: TRBV15
D: NA
size: NA
J: TRBJ2-1
length: 15
CDR3: CATSREGGYYNEQFF
DNA: TGTGCCACCAGCAGAGAGGGCGGCTACTACAATGAGCAGTTCTTC

V: TRBV7-9
D: NA
size: NA
J: TRBJ2-2
length: 16
CDR3: CASSLVRPTGTGELFF
DNA: TGTGCCAGCAGCTTGGTCCGGCCCACGGGCACCGGGGAGCTGTTTTTT

V: TRBV5-1
D: NA
size: NA
J: TRBJ1-4
length: 14
CDR3: CASSLEGTKNVLFF
DNA: TGCGCCAGCAGCTTGGAAGGGACGAAAAATGTTCTGTTTTTT

V: TRBV19
D: TRBD1
size: once
J: TRBJ1-5
length: 15
CDR3: CASTRTGESNQPQHF
DNA: TGTGCCAGTACCCGGACAGGGGAGAGCAATCAGCCCCAGCATTTT

V: TRBV3-1/TRBV3-2
D: NA
size: NA
J: TRBJ1-5
length: 15
CDR3: CASSSRGSGNQPQHF
DNA: TGTGCCAGCAGCTCCCGGGGGAGTGGGAATCAGCCCCAGCATTTT

V: TRBV6-6
D: TRBD1
size: NA
J: TRBJ1-3
length: 15
CDR3: CASNQQGAFGNTIYF
DNA: TGTGCCAGCAACCAACAGGGGGCTTTTGGAAACACCATATATTTT

V: TRBV4-3
D: NA
size: NA
J: TRBJ1-4
length: 14
CDR3: CASSQLGTNEKLFF
DNA: TGCGCCAGCAGCCAATTAGGGACAAATGAAAAACTGTTTTTT

V: TRBV2
D: NA
size: NA
J: TRBJ2-5
length: 13
CDR3: CATNLGGMETQYF
DNA: TGTGCCACAAATCTAGGGGGGATGGAGACCCAGTACTTC

V: TRBV4-3
D: TRBD1
size: NA
J: TRBJ1-4
length: 16
CDR3: CASSQEGWQGGEKLFF
DNA: TGCGCCAGCAGCCAAGAGGGTTGGCAGGGGGGTGAAAAACTGTTTTTT

V: TRBV9
D: TRBD1
size: NA
J: TRBJ1-2
length: 15
CDR3: CASSAGQGSNYGYTF
DNA: TGTGCCAGCAGCGCAGGACAGGGGTCTAACTATGGCTACACCTTC

V: TRBV5-1
D: NA
size: NA
J: TRBJ2-7
length: 14
CDR3: CASSLGLAAHEQYF
DNA: TGCGCCAGCAGCTTGGGGCTAGCTGCCCACGAGCAGTACTTC

V: TRBV2
D: TRBD1
size: NA
J: TRBJ1-6
length: 16
CDR3: CASSDIAGQGNSPLHF
DNA: TGTGCCAGCAGTGATATAGCGGGACAGGGGAATTCACCCCTCCACTTT

V: TRBV9
D: TRBD2
size: NA
J: TRBJ2-3
length: 17
CDR3: CASSVGSLAGGADTQYF
DNA: TGTGCCAGCAGCGTAGGATCCCTAGCGGGGGGCGCAGATACGCAGTATTTT

V: TRBV18
D: NA
size: NA
J: TRBJ1-3
length: 13
CDR3: CASSPSQTQSGYF
DNA: TGTGCCAGCTCACCGAGTCAGACCCAAAGTGGGTATTTT